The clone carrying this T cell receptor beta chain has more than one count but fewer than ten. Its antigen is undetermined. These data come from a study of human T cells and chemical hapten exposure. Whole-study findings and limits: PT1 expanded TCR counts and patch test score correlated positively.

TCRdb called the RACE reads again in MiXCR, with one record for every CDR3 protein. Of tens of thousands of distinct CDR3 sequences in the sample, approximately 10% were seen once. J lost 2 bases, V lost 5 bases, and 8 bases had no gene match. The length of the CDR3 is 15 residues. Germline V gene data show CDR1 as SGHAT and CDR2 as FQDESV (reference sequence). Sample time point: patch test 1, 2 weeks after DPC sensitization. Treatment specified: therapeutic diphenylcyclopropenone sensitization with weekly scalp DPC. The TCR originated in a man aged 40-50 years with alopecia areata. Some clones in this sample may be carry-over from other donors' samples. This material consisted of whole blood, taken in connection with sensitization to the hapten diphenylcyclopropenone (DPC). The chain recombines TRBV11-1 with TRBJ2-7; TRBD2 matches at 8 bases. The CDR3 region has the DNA TGTGCCAGCAGCCTAAGCGGGAGTATTCCCTACGAGCAGTACTTC. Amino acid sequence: CASSLSGSIPYEQYF. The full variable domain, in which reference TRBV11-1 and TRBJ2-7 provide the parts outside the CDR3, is EAEVAQSPRYKITEKSQAVAFWCDPISGHATLYWYRQILGQGPELLVQFQDESVVDDSQLPKDRFSAERLKGVDSTLKIQPAELGDSAMYLCASSLSGSIPYEQYFGPGTRLTVT.